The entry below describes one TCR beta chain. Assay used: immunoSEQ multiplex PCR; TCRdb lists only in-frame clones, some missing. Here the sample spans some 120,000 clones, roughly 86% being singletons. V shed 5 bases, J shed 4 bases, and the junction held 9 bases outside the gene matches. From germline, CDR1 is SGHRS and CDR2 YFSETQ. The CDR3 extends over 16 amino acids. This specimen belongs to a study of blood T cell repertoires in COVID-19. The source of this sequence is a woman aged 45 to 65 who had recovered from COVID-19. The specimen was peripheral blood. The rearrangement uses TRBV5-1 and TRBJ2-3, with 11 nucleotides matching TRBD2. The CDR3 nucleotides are TGCGCCAGCAGAAGGGGTACTAGCGGGGGCCCAGATACGCAGTATTTT. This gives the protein CASRRGTSGGPDTQYF.